This T cell receptor (beta chain) comes out of a study of neoadjuvant anti-PD-1 for oral cavity cancer. Overall study context: Around day 43, patients without progression received a fourth nivolumab dose before surgery.

This clone has only a few counts. Antigen unknown. The V and J ends lost 5 bases and 4 bases, in that order; junction bases with no gene match: 6. Germline CDR1 reads SNHLY; CDR2 reads FYNNEI. The CDR3 loop spans 14 amino acids. Repertoires were generated with immunoSEQ multiplex PCR, while TCRdb's copy carries only in-frame clones and drops some. The sample contains 20,000 to 25,000 clones, 40% to 55% of which appear only once. General study results and limits: Expansion of preexisting intratumoral clones was suggested to aid response.

The time point here: after neoadjuvant nivolumab, at surgical resection. These newly diagnosed stage II-IVA oral cavity squamous cell carcinoma patients had no prior systemic or radiation treatment. This clonotype was sampled from a person aged 40 to 85 with oral cavity squamous cell carcinoma. This rearrangement joins TRBV2 to TRBJ1-2, with 8 bases that match TRBD1. The material sequenced was tumor tissue, taken after nivolumab (anti-PD-1) treatment. In nucleotides, the CDR3 is TGTGCCAGCAGTCGAAGGACAGGGTCCTATGGCTACACCTTC. Translated, it gives CASSRRTGSYGYTF.